This T cell receptor beta chain was identified during a study of Ad26.COV2.S vaccination and SARS-CoV-2 variants. Study information: Within the COV1001 Ad26.COV2.S trial arm, the donor was enrolled. Once or twice, 56 days apart, Ad26.COV2.S was delivered intramuscularly. Study-level points and caveats: Vaccine recipients surpassed placebo recipients in spike-specific TCR breadth.

Generated by immunoSEQ multiplex PCR, the TCRdb table keeps only in-frame clones and is missing some. The table records roughly 240,000 clones, around nine tenths of them present only once. Comments on this clone: Its antigen remains unidentified.

This CDR3 is built from 14 residues. V dropped 3 bases and J dropped 2; count of bases not matched to a gene: 4. Looked up from germline, CDR1 is SGHTA and CDR2 is FQGTGA. Specified treatment: about 20 received Ad26.COV2.S at low or high dose, single or two shots; about five received placebo; per-sample allocation not given. Samples analyzed were those drawn on day 63 after the first vaccine or placebo injection. This material consisted of peripheral blood, taken in a trial of Ad26.COV2.S vaccine versus placebo. The J gene is TRBJ2-7, the V gene TRBV7-3, with TRBD2 identical over 7 bases. The receptor was isolated from a person between 18 and 60 years old who received the Ad26.COV2.S COVID-19 vaccine or a placebo. This CDR3 reads CASSFGAGPYEQYF. The CDR3 DNA sequence: TGTGCCAGCAGCTTCGGAGCGGGACCCTACGAGCAGTACTTC. Full variable domain (outside the CDR3, taken from reference TRBV7-3 and TRBJ2-7): GAGVSQTPSNKVTEKGKYVELRCDPISGHTALYWYRQSLGQGPEFLIYFQGTGAADDSGLPNDRFFAVRPEGSVSTLKIQRTERGDSAVYLCASSFGAGPYEQYFGPGTRLTVT.